This is a list of T cell receptor beta chains from one sample in a study of T cell responses to AZD1222 COVID-19 vaccine. Generated by immunoSEQ multiplex PCR, the TCRdb table keeps only in-frame clones and is missing some. Counted here are 95,000 to 150,000 clones, 89% occurring once; the ten biggest clones make up 4.2%. The source material was peripheral blood, sampled on day 0 of AZD1222 vaccination. These receptors were taken from an adult in good health. CDR3s include the opening cysteine and the closing phenylalanine or tryptophan. The order of the fields is clone size, D gene, J gene, V gene, CDR3 DNA, CDR3 protein. The D gene is left open where the match is weak. Expanded clones get a size class; other rows say once, few or many, or leave the size out.

clone_size: .
d_call: .
j_call: TRBJ2-3
v_call: TRBV7-3
cdr3_nt: TGTGCCAGCAGCCCCCGTGGGGCTTGGGACACAGATACGCAGTATTTT
cdr3_aa: CASSPRGAWDTDTQYF

clone_size: .
d_call: .
j_call: TRBJ1-2
v_call: TRBV6-1
cdr3_nt: TGTGCCAGCAGTGACCAAACCCACATAGGGGACATCTATGGCTACACCTTC
cdr3_aa: CASSDQTHIGDIYGYTF

clone_size: .
d_call: .
j_call: TRBJ1-2
v_call: TRBV12-3/TRBV12-4
cdr3_nt: TGTGCCAGCAGTCCCACTACATCGCAAGGCTACACCTTC
cdr3_aa: CASSPTTSQGYTF

clone_size: .
d_call: .
j_call: TRBJ1-3
v_call: TRBV18
cdr3_nt: TGTGCCAGCTCACCTTCCGCTGGAAACACCATATATTTT
cdr3_aa: CASSPSAGNTIYF

clone_size: .
d_call: TRBD2
j_call: TRBJ2-7
v_call: TRBV15
cdr3_nt: TGTGCCACCAGCAGAGAGGCTAGCGGGGGTACTCCCTACGAGCAGTACTTC
cdr3_aa: CATSREASGGTPYEQYF

clone_size: few
d_call: .
j_call: TRBJ2-7
v_call: TRBV28
cdr3_nt: TGTGCCAGCAGTTGGAACTACGAGCAGTACTTC
cdr3_aa: CASSWNYEQYF

clone_size: .
d_call: .
j_call: TRBJ1-3
v_call: TRBV30
cdr3_nt: TGTGCCTGGAGCCAGAGATCTGGAAACACCATATATTTT
cdr3_aa: CAWSQRSGNTIYF

clone_size: many
d_call: .
j_call: TRBJ1-4
v_call: TRBV6-5
cdr3_nt: TGTGCCAGCAGGGCCGGGATTTCGGCCAATGAAAAACTGTTTTTT
cdr3_aa: CASRAGISANEKLFF

clone_size: .
d_call: .
j_call: TRBJ2-7
v_call: TRBV6-5
cdr3_nt: TGTGCCAGCAGTTACTACCAGGGATACGAGCAGTACTTC
cdr3_aa: CASSYYQGYEQYF

clone_size: .
d_call: .
j_call: TRBJ1-5
v_call: TRBV28
cdr3_nt: TGTGCCAGCAGTCCCAGCAATCAGCCCCAGCATTTT
cdr3_aa: CASSPSNQPQHF

clone_size: .
d_call: TRBD1
j_call: TRBJ2-3
v_call: TRBV5-1
cdr3_nt: TGCGCCAGCAGCCCGGACAGGCGGACAGATACGCAGTATTTT
cdr3_aa: CASSPDRRTDTQYF

clone_size: .
d_call: TRBD1
j_call: TRBJ1-1
v_call: TRBV10-2
cdr3_nt: TGCGCCAGCAGTGGACAGGGTTTGGGCACTGAAGCTTTCTTT
cdr3_aa: CASSGQGLGTEAFF

clone_size: .
d_call: .
j_call: TRBJ2-7
v_call: TRBV19
cdr3_nt: TGTGCCAGTAGCCCTATCGGACAGTCCTACGAGCAGTACTTC
cdr3_aa: CASSPIGQSYEQYF

clone_size: .
d_call: .
j_call: TRBJ2-6
v_call: TRBV11-2
cdr3_nt: TGTGCCAGCAGCTCCCAGGCGACGGACGGGGCCAACGTCCTGACTTTC
cdr3_aa: CASSSQATDGANVLTF

clone_size: .
d_call: .
j_call: TRBJ1-6
v_call: TRBV2
cdr3_nt: TGTGCCAGCAAGGGGAATTCACCCCTCCACTTT
cdr3_aa: CASKGNSPLHF

clone_size: .
d_call: .
j_call: TRBJ2-1
v_call: TRBV7-8
cdr3_nt: TGTGCCAGCAGCTTAGAGGGGGGCTTGTCTAGAGAGCAGTTCTTC
cdr3_aa: CASSLEGGLSREQFF

clone_size: .
d_call: .
j_call: TRBJ2-7
v_call: TRBV18
cdr3_nt: TGTGCCAGCTCACCTGGTCAACAGGGCAGCTACGAGCAGTACTTC
cdr3_aa: CASSPGQQGSYEQYF

clone_size: once
d_call: .
j_call: TRBJ1-3
v_call: TRBV5-1
cdr3_nt: TGCGCCAGCAGCTTGGTGGGGCTCTCTGGAAACACCATATATTTT
cdr3_aa: CASSLVGLSGNTIYF

clone_size: .
d_call: .
j_call: TRBJ2-4
v_call: TRBV6-4
cdr3_nt: TGTGCCAGCAGTGTTATAGCGGCGACAGCCAAAAACATTCAGTACTTC
cdr3_aa: CASSVIAATAKNIQYF

clone_size: .
d_call: .
j_call: TRBJ1-1
v_call: TRBV18
cdr3_nt: TGTGCCAGCTCACCAAGGAGGGAGGAAGCTTTCTTT
cdr3_aa: CASSPRREEAFF

clone_size: many
d_call: .
j_call: TRBJ1-1
v_call: TRBV19
cdr3_nt: TGTGCCAGTAGTTTTAACAGTAACACTGAAGCTTTCTTT
cdr3_aa: CASSFNSNTEAFF

clone_size: few
d_call: .
j_call: TRBJ2-5
v_call: TRBV28
cdr3_nt: TGTGCCAGCAGTTTTGGGGGGCAGGGAGAGACCCAGTACTTC
cdr3_aa: CASSFGGQGETQYF

clone_size: .
d_call: .
j_call: TRBJ1-4
v_call: TRBV5-1
cdr3_nt: TGCGCCAGCAGCTTGAATGACGGTGAAAAACTGTTTTTT
cdr3_aa: CASSLNDGEKLFF

clone_size: .
d_call: .
j_call: TRBJ2-1
v_call: TRBV4-1
cdr3_nt: TGCGCCAGCAGCCAAGAGGAGAGGAGGAATGAGCAGTTCTTC
cdr3_aa: CASSQEERRNEQFF

clone_size: .
d_call: .
j_call: TRBJ2-1
v_call: TRBV6-4
cdr3_nt: TGTGCCAGCAGTGACCCCACTACCCAAGCCTACAATGAGCAGTTCTTC
cdr3_aa: CASSDPTTQAYNEQFF

clone_size: .
d_call: .
j_call: TRBJ2-3
v_call: TRBV5-5
cdr3_nt: TGTGCCAGCAGCTTGGAGGGCGGGAGCACAGATACGCAGTATTTT
cdr3_aa: CASSLEGGSTDTQYF

clone_size: .
d_call: .
j_call: TRBJ2-2
v_call: TRBV29-1
cdr3_nt: TGCAGCGTTGTTAAGGCTAACACCGGGGAGCTGTTTTTT
cdr3_aa: CSVVKANTGELFF

clone_size: .
d_call: .
j_call: TRBJ2-5
v_call: TRBV7-7
cdr3_nt: TGTGCTAGCAGTAGGGCTGGCACCCAAAAAGAGACCCAGTACTTC
cdr3_aa: CASSRAGTQKETQYF

clone_size: once
d_call: .
j_call: TRBJ1-1
v_call: TRBV19
cdr3_nt: TGTGCCAGTAGTATAGGTGCGGTTGCTGAAGCTTTCTTT
cdr3_aa: CASSIGAVAEAFF

clone_size: .
d_call: TRBD1
j_call: TRBJ1-2
v_call: TRBV7-2
cdr3_nt: TGTGCCAGCTCAGACAGGGTCGTGGGCGGCTACACCTTC
cdr3_aa: CASSDRVVGGYTF

clone_size: few
d_call: TRBD1
j_call: TRBJ1-5
v_call: TRBV19
cdr3_nt: TGTGCCAGTAGTATAGGTGGGGACAGGGTGGGTAGAACCTGGCAGCCCCAGCATTTT
cdr3_aa: CASSIGGDRVGRTWQPQHF

clone_size: .
d_call: .
j_call: TRBJ1-1
v_call: TRBV18
cdr3_nt: TGTGCCAGCTCACCACGTACAGTGCGAGACACTGAAGCTTTCTTT
cdr3_aa: CASSPRTVRDTEAFF

clone_size: .
d_call: TRBD2
j_call: TRBJ2-1
v_call: TRBV27
cdr3_nt: TGTGCCAGCAGTTTAGATCTAGCGGAGAGGTACAATGTGCAGTTCTTC
cdr3_aa: CASSLDLAERYNVQFF

clone_size: once
d_call: .
j_call: TRBJ2-3
v_call: TRBV29-1
cdr3_nt: TGCAGCGTTGAAATCGGGAGTAGCACAGATACGCAGTATTTT
cdr3_aa: CSVEIGSSTDTQYF

clone_size: .
d_call: .
j_call: TRBJ2-7
v_call: TRBV2
cdr3_nt: TGTGCCAGCAGTGAAGCGCTATTCGGGCGGAAGACCTACGAGCAGTACTTC
cdr3_aa: CASSEALFGRKTYEQYF

clone_size: .
d_call: .
j_call: TRBJ2-7
v_call: TRBV6-2/TRBV6-3
cdr3_nt: TGTGCCAGCAGTTACTCGTGGGGCTACGAGCAGTACTTC
cdr3_aa: CASSYSWGYEQYF

clone_size: .
d_call: .
j_call: TRBJ1-1
v_call: TRBV28
cdr3_nt: TGTGCCAGCAGTGTCAATGGGGGGTGGGCTGAAGCTTTCTTT
cdr3_aa: CASSVNGGWAEAFF

clone_size: .
d_call: .
j_call: TRBJ2-1
v_call: TRBV2
cdr3_nt: TGTGCCAGCAGTGAAGGCCGGTCGGGAATGAATGAGCAGTTCTTC
cdr3_aa: CASSEGRSGMNEQFF

clone_size: .
d_call: .
j_call: TRBJ1-6
v_call: TRBV28
cdr3_nt: TGTGCCAGCAGTTTAGCCAAGCGGCCCCTCCACTTT
cdr3_aa: CASSLAKRPLHF

clone_size: .
d_call: TRBD1
j_call: TRBJ2-4
v_call: TRBV28
cdr3_nt: TGTGCCAGCAGAGAATTACAGGGGTCTGAAGCCAAAAACATTCAGTACTTC
cdr3_aa: CASRELQGSEAKNIQYF

clone_size: .
d_call: TRBD2
j_call: TRBJ2-3
v_call: TRBV7-3
cdr3_nt: TGTGCCAGCAGCGAGGGACTAGCGGGAGTCGGAGATACGCAGTATTTT
cdr3_aa: CASSEGLAGVGDTQYF